This TCR beta chain appears in the sequencing data of a study of CD4 T cells in relation to SARS-CoV-2 and coronaviruses. Whole-study context: PBMCs were cultured with antigen for approximately nine days before TCR beta sequencing. Negative control cultures got HIV-1 Nef peptides or no peptide.

For this clone: Its antigen remains unknown.

Only in-frame clones appear in the TCRdb table, and some are missing; sequencing was by immunoSEQ multiplex PCR. This sample has about 19,000 clones, with approximately 75% found just once. Study findings and constraints: Each donor contributed either pre-pandemic or post-infection samples, not both.

Unexposed donor CD4+ T cells date from about 2011-2018, before the COVID-19 pandemic. CD4+ T cells were isolated from the cells after around 11 days of culture. Cells permitting, SARS-CoV-2 S/N and four cold-coronavirus spikes were tested on unexposed-donor CD4+ T cells. V gave up 6 bases and J gave up 6 bases, with 6 bases separating them. The CDR3 runs to 11 residues. Germline V gene lookup returns CDR1 MGHDK and CDR2 SYGVNS. The chain employs TRBV25-1 and TRBJ2-1; D is unresolved. The TCR comes from a human donor in good health. The material sequenced was CD4+ T cells from PBMCs, cultured in vitro. The chain's CDR3 is CASRQTNEQFF. The CDR3 coding sequence is TGTGCCAGCAGACAGACCAATGAGCAGTTCTTC.